This T cell receptor beta chain came from a study of blood T cell repertoires in COVID-19. Study-level background: The United States, Italy and Spain were the sources of the acute and convalescent COVID-19 samples. The cDNA or gDNA used as material had been derived from T cells, B-cell-depleted T cells, or PBMCs.

In the authors' methods: Reference gene primers were amplified, and this amplification served to estimate nucleated cell counts. The table came from immunoSEQ multiplex PCR; TCRdb's copy has only in-frame clones and leaves some out. That table is the source of V, J and clone size, and D and trimming were worked out from the DNA. The repertoire holds around 200,000 clones, approximately 82% seen once, with 2.5% to 3.5% in the top ten. The count of this clone is one. The junction had 1 base not matched to a gene; V was cut back by 3 bases and J by 1 base. Germline V lookup: CDR1 LGHNA, CDR2 YSLEER. This CDR3 has 14 amino acids.

The chain carries TRBV4-3 and TRBJ1-2; 8 nucleotides agree with TRBD1. This clonotype originated in a man aged 50 or older with active or convalescent COVID-19. The sample taken for sequencing was peripheral blood. DNA of the CDR3: TGCGCCAGCAGCCAGGACAGGGTTAACTATGGCTACACCTTC. As protein: CASSQDRVNYGYTF.